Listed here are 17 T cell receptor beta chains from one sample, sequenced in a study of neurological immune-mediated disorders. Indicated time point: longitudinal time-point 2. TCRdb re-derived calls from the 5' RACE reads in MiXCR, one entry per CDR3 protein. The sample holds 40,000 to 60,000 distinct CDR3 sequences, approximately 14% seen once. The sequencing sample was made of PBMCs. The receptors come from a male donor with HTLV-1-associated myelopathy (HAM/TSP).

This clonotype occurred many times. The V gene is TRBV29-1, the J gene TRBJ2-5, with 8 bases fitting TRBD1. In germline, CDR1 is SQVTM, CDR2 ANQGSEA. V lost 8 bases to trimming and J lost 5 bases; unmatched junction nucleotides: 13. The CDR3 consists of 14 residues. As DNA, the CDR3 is TGCAGCTTCCCGAGGACAGGGATTATCGAGACCCAGTACTTC. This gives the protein CSFPRTGIIETQYF.

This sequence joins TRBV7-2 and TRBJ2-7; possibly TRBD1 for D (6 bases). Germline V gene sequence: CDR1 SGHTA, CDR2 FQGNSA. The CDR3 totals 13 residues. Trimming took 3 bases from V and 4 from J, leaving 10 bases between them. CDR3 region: CASSFTGLYEQYF. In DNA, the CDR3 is TGTGCCAGCAGCTTTACAGGGTTATACGAGCAGTACTTC.

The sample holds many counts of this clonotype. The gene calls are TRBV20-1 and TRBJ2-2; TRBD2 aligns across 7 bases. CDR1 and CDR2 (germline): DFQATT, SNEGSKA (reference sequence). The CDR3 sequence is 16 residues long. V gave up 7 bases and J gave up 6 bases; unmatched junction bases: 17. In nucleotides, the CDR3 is TGCAGTGTCACCGCCCGGCGGGGGAATCGGCCCGGGGAGCTGTTTTTT. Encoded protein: CSVTARRGNRPGELFF.

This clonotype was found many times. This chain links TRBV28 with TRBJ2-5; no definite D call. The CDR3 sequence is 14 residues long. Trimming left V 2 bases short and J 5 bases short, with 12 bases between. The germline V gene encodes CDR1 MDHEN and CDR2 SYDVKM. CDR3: CASSLSLGWETQYF. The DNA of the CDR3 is TGTGCCAGCAGTTTAAGTCTGGGGTGGGAGACCCAGTACTTC.

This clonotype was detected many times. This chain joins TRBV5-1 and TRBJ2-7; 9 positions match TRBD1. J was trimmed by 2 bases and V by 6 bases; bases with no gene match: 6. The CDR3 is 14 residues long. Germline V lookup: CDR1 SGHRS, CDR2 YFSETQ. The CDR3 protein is CASKIGTGTYEQYF. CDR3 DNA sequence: TGCGCCAGCAAAATAGGGACAGGGACCTACGAGCAGTACTTC.

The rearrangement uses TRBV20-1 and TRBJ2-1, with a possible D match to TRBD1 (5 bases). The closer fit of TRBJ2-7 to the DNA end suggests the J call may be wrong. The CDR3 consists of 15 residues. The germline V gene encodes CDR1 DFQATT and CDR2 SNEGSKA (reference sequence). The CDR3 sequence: CSARAVAGNHYEQYF. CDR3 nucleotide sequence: TGCAGTGCTAGAGCGGTGGCAGGGAACCACTATGAGCAGTACTTC.

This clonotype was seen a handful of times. The CDR3 DNA follows: TGTGCCAGCTCACCAAATAGCGGGGGCTACAATGAGCAGTTCTTC. It specifies CASSPNSGGYNEQFF. The gene calls are TRBV18 and TRBJ2-1; TRBD2 matches at 9 bases. Unmatched junction bases numbered 2, after V lost 2 bases and J lost 3 bases. CDR1 and CDR2 from the germline V gene are KGHSH and LQKENI. The CDR3 loop spans 15 amino acids.

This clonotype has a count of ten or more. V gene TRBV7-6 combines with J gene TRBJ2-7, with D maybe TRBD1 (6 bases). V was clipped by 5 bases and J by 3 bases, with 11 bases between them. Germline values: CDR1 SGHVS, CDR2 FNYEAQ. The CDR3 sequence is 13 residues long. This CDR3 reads CASSKAQGYEQYF. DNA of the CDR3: TGTGCCAGCAGCAAAGCACAGGGCTACGAGCAGTACTTC.

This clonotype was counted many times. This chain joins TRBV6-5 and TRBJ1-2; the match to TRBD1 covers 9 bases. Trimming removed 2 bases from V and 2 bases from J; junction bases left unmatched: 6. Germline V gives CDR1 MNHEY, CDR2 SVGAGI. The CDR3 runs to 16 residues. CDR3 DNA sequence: TGTGCCAGCAGTTACCCTACCGGGACAGGGAACTATGGCTACACCTTC. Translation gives CASSYPTGTGNYGYTF.

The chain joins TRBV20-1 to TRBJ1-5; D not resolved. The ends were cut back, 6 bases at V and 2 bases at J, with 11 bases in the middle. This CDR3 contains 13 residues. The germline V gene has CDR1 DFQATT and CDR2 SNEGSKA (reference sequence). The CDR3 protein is CSAFTLGNQPQHF. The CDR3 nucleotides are TGCAGTGCCTTCACTTTGGGCAATCAGCCCCAGCATTTT.

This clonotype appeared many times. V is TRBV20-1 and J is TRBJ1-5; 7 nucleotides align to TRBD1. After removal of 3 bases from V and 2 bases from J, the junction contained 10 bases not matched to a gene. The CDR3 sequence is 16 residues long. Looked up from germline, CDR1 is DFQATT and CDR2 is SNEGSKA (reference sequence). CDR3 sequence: CSARDRLTAGNQPQHF. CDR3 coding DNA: TGCAGTGCTAGGGACAGGCTCACCGCGGGCAATCAGCCCCAGCATTTT.

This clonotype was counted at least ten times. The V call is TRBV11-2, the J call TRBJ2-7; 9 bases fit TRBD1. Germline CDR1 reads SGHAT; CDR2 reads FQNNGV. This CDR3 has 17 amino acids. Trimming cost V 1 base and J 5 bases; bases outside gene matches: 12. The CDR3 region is CASSLVVRGQGIDEQYF. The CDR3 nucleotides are TGTGCCAGCAGCTTAGTGGTGCGAGGACAGGGGATCGACGAGCAGTACTTC.

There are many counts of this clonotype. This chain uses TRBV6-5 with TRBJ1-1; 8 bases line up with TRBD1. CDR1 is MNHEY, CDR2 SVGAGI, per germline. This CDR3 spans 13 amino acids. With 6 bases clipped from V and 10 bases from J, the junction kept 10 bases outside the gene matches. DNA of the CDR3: TGTGCCAGCAGATCGACAGGGGACGAAAGAGCTTTCTTT. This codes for CASRSTGDERAFF.

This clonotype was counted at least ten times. Written as DNA, the CDR3 is TGCAGTGCCCTTTTCGGAGGAGGGCGGCGGGACACTGAAGCTTTCTTT. The encoded protein is CSALFGGGRRDTEAFF. The chain carries TRBV20-1 and TRBJ1-1; D gene unclear. V shed 6 bases and J shed 3 bases, with 23 bases lying between them. Germline loops: CDR1 DFQATT, CDR2 SNEGSKA (reference sequence). This CDR3 is built from 16 residues.

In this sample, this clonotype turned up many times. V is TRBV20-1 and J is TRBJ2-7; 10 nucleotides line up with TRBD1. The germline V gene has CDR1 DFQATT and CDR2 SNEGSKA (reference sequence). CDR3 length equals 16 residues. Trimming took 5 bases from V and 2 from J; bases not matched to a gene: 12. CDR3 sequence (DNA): TGCAGTGCTGCGAAACTGGGACAGGGGACCACCTACGAGCAGTACTTC. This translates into CSAAKLGQGTTYEQYF.

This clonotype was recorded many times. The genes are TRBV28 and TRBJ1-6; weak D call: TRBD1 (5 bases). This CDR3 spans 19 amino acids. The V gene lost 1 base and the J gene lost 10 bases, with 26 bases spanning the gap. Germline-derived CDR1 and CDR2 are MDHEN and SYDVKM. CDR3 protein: CASSLSVGGGAPDGSPLHF. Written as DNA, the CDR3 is TGTGCCAGCAGTTTATCCGTCGGGGGGGGTGCCCCTGATGGCTCACCCCTCCACTTT.

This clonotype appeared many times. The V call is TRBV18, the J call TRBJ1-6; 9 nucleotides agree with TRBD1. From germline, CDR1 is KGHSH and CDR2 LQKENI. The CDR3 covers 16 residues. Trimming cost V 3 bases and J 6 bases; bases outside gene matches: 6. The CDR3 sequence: CASSPISTGGNSPLHF. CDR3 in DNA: TGTGCCAGCTCACCGATATCGACAGGGGGTAATTCACCCCTCCACTTT. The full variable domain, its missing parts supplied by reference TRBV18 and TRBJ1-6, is NAGVMQNPRHLVRRRGQEARLRCSPMKGHSHVYWYRQLPEEGLKFMVYLQKENIIDESGMPKERFSAEFPKEGPSILRIQQVVRGDSAAYFCASSPISTGGNSPLHFGNGTRLTVT.